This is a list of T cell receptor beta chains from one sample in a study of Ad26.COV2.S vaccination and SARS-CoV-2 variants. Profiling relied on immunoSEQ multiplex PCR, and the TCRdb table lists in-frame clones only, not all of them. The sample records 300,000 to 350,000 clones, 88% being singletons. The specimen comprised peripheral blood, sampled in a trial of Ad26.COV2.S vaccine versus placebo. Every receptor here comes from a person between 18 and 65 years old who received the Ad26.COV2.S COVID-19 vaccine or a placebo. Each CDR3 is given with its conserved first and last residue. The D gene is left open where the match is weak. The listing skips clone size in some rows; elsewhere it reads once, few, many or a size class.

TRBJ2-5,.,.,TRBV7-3,TGTGCCAGCAGCAAACAGGTCCAAGAGACCCAGTACTTC,CASSKQVQETQYF
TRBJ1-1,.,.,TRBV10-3,TGTGCCATCAGTGGGGGATGGGGTCGGGACACTGAAGCTTTCTTT,CAISGGWGRDTEAFF
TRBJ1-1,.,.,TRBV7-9,TGTGCCAGCAGCTTAATGGGGCCCACTGAAGCTTTCTTT,CASSLMGPTEAFF
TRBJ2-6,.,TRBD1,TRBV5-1,TGCGCCAGCAGCACCCGGGACAGTTACGATTCTGGGGCCAACGTCCTGACTTTC,CASSTRDSYDSGANVLTF
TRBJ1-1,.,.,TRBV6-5,TGTGCCAGCAGTTACTTTGGGGTCGTGAACACTGAAGCTTTCTTT,CASSYFGVVNTEAFF
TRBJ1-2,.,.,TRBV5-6,TGTGCCAGCAGCCATGACCGGGGAAACTATGGCTACACCTTC,CASSHDRGNYGYTF
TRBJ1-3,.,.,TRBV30,TGTGCCTGGAGTGTAGGCGGCGGAAACACCATATATTTT,CAWSVGGGNTIYF
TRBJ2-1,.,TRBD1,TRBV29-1,TGCAGCGTCTCCGGGGACAGGTCCCACAATGAGCAGTTCTTC,CSVSGDRSHNEQFF
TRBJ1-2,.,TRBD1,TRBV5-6,TGTGCCAGCAGCGCCCGACAGGGGGCGAGGGTTTATGGCTACACCTTC,CASSARQGARVYGYTF
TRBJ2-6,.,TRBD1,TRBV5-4,TGTGCCAGCAGCCATGTGACAGGGGCGTCCGCTGGGGCCAACGTCCTGACTTTC,CASSHVTGASAGANVLTF
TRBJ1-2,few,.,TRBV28,TGTGCCAGCATTTGGTACAGGGAAAAGGGCTACACCTTC,CASIWYREKGYTF
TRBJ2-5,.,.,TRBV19,TGTGCCAGTAGTCTAAGGGCCCAAGAGACCCAGTACTTC,CASSLRAQETQYF
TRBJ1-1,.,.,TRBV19,TGTGCCAGTAGTACTCGGACAACCATGAACACTGAAGCTTTCTTT,CASSTRTTMNTEAFF
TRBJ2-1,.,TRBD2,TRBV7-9,TGTGCCAGCACCCCCCTAATCGGTAGCGGGGGAGTTAGTGAGCAGTTCTTC,CASTPLIGSGGVSEQFF
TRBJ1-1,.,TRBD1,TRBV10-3,TGTGCCACACGACAGGGATTGGACACTGAAGCTTTCTTT,CATRQGLDTEAFF
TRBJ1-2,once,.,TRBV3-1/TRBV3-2,TGTGCCAGCAGCCCCCTCCATCGACTGGGAGATGGCTACACCTTC,CASSPLHRLGDGYTF
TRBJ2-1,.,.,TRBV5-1,TGCGCCAGCAGCTTTGCCCACGTCAATGAGCAGTTCTTC,CASSFAHVNEQFF
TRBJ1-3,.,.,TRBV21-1,TGTGCCAATAAAGACAGGGCTGGAAACACCATATATTTT,CANKDRAGNTIYF
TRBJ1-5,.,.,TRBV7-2,TGTGCCAGCAGCTTTCAGAGGAGCAATCAGCCCCAGCATTTT,CASSFQRSNQPQHF
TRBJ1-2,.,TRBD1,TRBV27,TGTGCCAGCAGTAAAACAGGGGAGCGTAATGGCTACACCTTC,CASSKTGERNGYTF
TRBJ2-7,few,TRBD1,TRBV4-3,TGCGCCAGCAGCCACACCTTACAGGGGAATTACGAGCAGTACTTC,CASSHTLQGNYEQYF
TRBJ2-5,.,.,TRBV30,TGTGCCTGGACGGGGCTACCTGGGGAGACCCAGTACTTC,CAWTGLPGETQYF
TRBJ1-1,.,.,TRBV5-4,TGTGCCAGCACCCTGCCAGAGAACACTGAAGCTTTCTTT,CASTLPENTEAFF
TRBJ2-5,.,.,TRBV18,TGTGCCAGCTCACCAGGGGTCCAAGAGACCCAGTACTTC,CASSPGVQETQYF